These 26 T cell receptor beta chains originate from one sample sequenced in a study of beta chain features in type 1 diabetes. Isolated RNA was reverse transcribed in full, so expressed TCRB transcripts were sequenced. Repertoires were generated with immunoSEQ multiplex PCR, while TCRdb's copy carries only in-frame clones and drops some. The repertoire includes a few hundred thousand clones, roughly 16% of them detected once, and approximately 0.02% sits in the top ten. The specimen was naive CD4+ T cells from blood. The receptors derive from a woman aged 18 to 35 in good health.

This chain uses TRBV29-1 with TRBJ2-5; tentatively, D is TRBD1 (7 bases). Germline V gene data show CDR1 as SQVTM and CDR2 as ANQGSEA. With 8 bases removed from V and 3 bases from J, the gap between germline ends came to 16 bases. This CDR3 spans 13 amino acids. The CDR3 DNA reads TGCAGCATCGGAGGGACAGCGGAAGAGACCCAGTACTTC. It translates to CSIGGTAEETQYF.

J is TRBJ2-7 and V is TRBV28; TRBD2 matches 12 bases. Per germline, CDR1 MDHEN and CDR2 SYDVKM. CDR3 size: 14 residues. J was trimmed by 2 bases and V by 6 bases; bases with no gene match: 2. CDR3 amino acids: CASRPSGRAYEQYF. The CDR3 bases are TGTGCCAGCAGGCCTAGCGGGAGGGCCTACGAGCAGTACTTC.

The CDR3: CASTNLAGGSWSGELFF. In DNA, the CDR3 is TGCGCCAGCACCAACCTAGCGGGAGGATCTTGGTCCGGGGAGCTGTTTTTT. The V gene is TRBV5-1, the J gene TRBJ2-2; 11 nucleotides match TRBD2. Germline CDR1 reads SGHRS; CDR2 reads YFSETQ. The CDR3 contains 17 residues. Germline trimming cut 6 bases from V and 6 bases from J; bases unmatched to any gene: 13. The variable domain in full, completed from reference TRBV5-1 and TRBJ2-2, reads KAGVTQTPRYLIKTRGQQVTLSCSPISGHRSVSWYQQTPGQGLQFLFEYFSETQRNKGNFPGRFSGRQFSNSRSEMNVSTLELGDSALYLCASTNLAGGSWSGELFFGEGSRLTVL.

The CDR3 loop is CASTDAGQYGYGYTF. The CDR3 DNA reads TGTGCCAGCACCGACGCGGGACAGTACGGCTATGGCTACACCTTC. V gene TRBV6-5 combines with J gene TRBJ1-2, with 7 bases identical to TRBD1. V lost 7 bases, J lost 4 bases, and 12 bases stayed unmatched. The CDR3 runs to 15 residues. In germline, CDR1 is MNHEY, CDR2 SVGAGI.

This rearrangement joins TRBV11-2 to TRBJ2-1, with a weak D call TRBD1 (5 bases). This CDR3 comprises 15 residues. V gave up 2 bases and J gave up 6 bases, with 14 bases separating them. The V gene's germline CDR1 is SGHAT and CDR2 FQNNGV. The CDR3 DNA sequence: TGTGCCAGCAGCTTATTGGGGCGGCTGGGCAATGAGCAGTTCTTC. Translation: CASSLLGRLGNEQFF. Full variable domain (rest looked up from reference TRBV11-2 and TRBJ2-1): EAGVAQSPRYKIIEKRQSVAFWCNPISGHATLYWYQQILGQGPKLLIQFQNNGVVDDSQLPKDRFSAERLKGVDSTLKIQPAKLEDSAVYLCASSLLGRLGNEQFFGPGTRLTVL.

This clone was observed a handful of times. The chain is built from TRBV30 and TRBJ1-3, with D hard to call. CDR3 length: 13 residues. The V end lost 4 bases, the J end lost 0 bases, and 7 bases lay between the germline ends. Germline V CDR1 and CDR2: GTSNPN, SVGIG (reference sequence). This CDR3 reads CAWNRGSGNTIYF. CDR3 nucleotides: TGTGCCTGGAACCGGGGCTCTGGAAACACCATATATTTT.

The chain links TRBV5-1 to TRBJ2-3, with a possible D match to TRBD1 (6 bases). From germline, CDR1 is SGHRS and CDR2 YFSETQ. The CDR3 is 15 amino acids. The germline V and J ends were trimmed by 4 bases and 0 bases, with 12 bases remaining between them. The CDR3 protein is CASSIGQTSTDTQYF. CDR3 sequence (DNA): TGCGCCAGCAGCATCGGACAGACCAGCACAGATACGCAGTATTTT.

Only a few counts were recorded for this clone. The chain employs TRBV4-3 and TRBJ2-1; TRBD1 matches 9 bases. Trimming cost V 4 bases and J 7 bases; bases outside gene matches: 8. The CDR3 consists of 15 residues. Germline V CDR1 and CDR2: LGHNA, YSLEER. DNA of the CDR3: TGCGCCAGCAGCCTCCACAGGGGGCTATGGAATGAGCAGTTCTTC. This encodes CASSLHRGLWNEQFF.

This clone has more than one count but fewer than ten. A junction boundary mismatches the germline segment, possibly from a read error. CDR3 nucleotides: TGTGCCAGCAGCTGGACTAGCGGGACCCAAGCGGTCTTC. This encodes CASSWTSGTQAVF. V gene TRBV7-9 combines with J gene TRBJ2-1; 12 bases agree with TRBD2. The CDR3 covers 13 residues. Looked up from germline, CDR1 is SEHNR and CDR2 is FQNEAQ (reference sequence).

This chain connects TRBV27 to TRBJ2-7, with 7 nucleotides matching TRBD1. The ends lost 5 bases at V and 1 base at J; junction bases unmatched: 8. The length of the CDR3 is 15 residues. Per the germline V gene, CDR1 is MNHEY and CDR2 is SMNVEV (reference sequence). The CDR3 spells CASSRQGLGSYEQYF. CDR3 in DNA: TGTGCCAGCAGTCGACAGGGCCTGGGATCCTACGAGCAGTACTTC.

This clone was detected only a few times. The chain is built from TRBV6-5 and TRBJ2-1, with 15 bases aligning to TRBD2. Germline V gene data show CDR1 as MNHEY and CDR2 as SVGAGI. V shed 6 bases, J shed 7 bases, and the junction held 4 bases outside the gene matches. The CDR3 totals 15 residues. This chain's CDR3 is CASSQGLAGGNEQFF. The CDR3 DNA sequence: TGTGCCAGCAGCCAGGGACTAGCGGGAGGAAATGAGCAGTTCTTC.

This clone has just a few counts. The chain uses TRBV5-1 and TRBJ2-1; the D gene is possibly TRBD2 (5 bases). This CDR3 contains 15 residues. Between the trimmed V and J ends, which lost 0 bases and 8 bases, there was a span of 15 bases. The germline V gene has CDR1 SGHRS and CDR2 YFSETQ. The DNA for the CDR3 is TGCGCCAGCAGCTTGGCTACGGAGTGGGGAGATGAGCAGTTCTTC. It is translated as CASSLATEWGDEQFF.

This clone was picked up a small number of times. The rearrangement links TRBV7-8 to TRBJ2-5; a weak D match, TRBD2 (6 bases). The ends were cut back, 1 base at V and 4 bases at J, with 13 bases in the middle. Looked up from germline, CDR1 is SGHVS and CDR2 is FQNEAQ. The CDR3 loop spans 15 amino acids. CDR3 in amino acids: CASSLGRVVGETQYF. Here the CDR3 DNA reads TGTGCCAGCAGCTTAGGGAGGGTAGTAGGAGAGACCCAGTACTTC.

The chain links TRBV4-2 to TRBJ2-3, with 8 bases that match TRBD2. This CDR3 is 18 amino acids long. V gave up 3 bases and J gave up 2 bases; unmatched junction bases: 13. Looked up from germline, CDR1 is LGHNA and CDR2 is YNFKEQ. The CDR3 sequence is CASSQGGGIAGHTDTQYF. The CDR3 bases are TGTGCCAGCAGCCAGGGAGGGGGGATAGCGGGACACACAGATACGCAGTATTTT.

This clone came up a few times. V is TRBV15 and J is TRBJ1-5, with 8 bases fitting TRBD1. V was pared by 0 bases and J by 4 bases, with 5 bases of the junction left unmatched. CDR3 length: 16 residues. CDR1 and CDR2 (germline): LNHNV, YYDKDF (reference sequence). The CDR3 coding sequence is TGTGCCACCAGCAGAGATGGACAGGGAGGTAATCAGCCCCAGCATTTT. Its translation: CATSRDGQGGNQPQHF. The whole variable domain, filled in from reference TRBV15 and TRBJ1-5, reads DAMVIQNPRYQVTQFGKPVTLSCSQTLNHNVMYWYQQKSSQAPKLLFHYYDKDFNNEADTPDNFQSRRPNTSFCFLDIRSPGLGDTAMYLCATSRDGQGGNQPQHFGDGTRLSIL.

This chain links TRBV25-1 with TRBJ2-5, with 7 nucleotides matching TRBD1. The trim removed 1 base at V and 5 bases at J, leaving 4 bases unmatched. CDR1 MGHDK and CDR2 SYGVNS come from the germline V gene. The CDR3 loop spans 14 amino acids. The CDR3 loop is CASSELQGSETQYF. The CDR3 DNA sequence: TGTGCCAGCAGTGAATTACAGGGGAGTGAGACCCAGTACTTC.

The J gene is TRBJ2-2, the V gene TRBV29-1; D possibly corresponds to TRBD2 (6 bases). The CDR3 runs to 13 residues. V lost 6 bases to trimming and J lost 4 bases, with 12 bases between them. Germline values: CDR1 SQVTM, CDR2 ANQGSEA. CDR3 in amino acids: CSVGAGPTGELFF. CDR3 DNA: TGCAGCGTAGGGGCGGGGCCCACCGGGGAGCTGTTTTTT.

The chain couples TRBV27 to TRBJ2-6, with D uncertain. Looked up from germline, CDR1 is MNHEY and CDR2 is SMNVEV (reference sequence). The germline V and J ends were trimmed by 0 bases and 1 base, with 16 bases remaining between them. There are 19 residues in the CDR3. CDR3 in amino acids: CASSLSWPTSGSGANVLTF. For the CDR3, the DNA is TGTGCCAGCAGTTTATCATGGCCAACGTCGGGTTCTGGGGCCAACGTCCTGACTTTC.

The CDR3 sequence: CASSSMVPDTQYF. CDR3 coding DNA: TGCGCCAGCAGCAGCATGGTCCCAGATACGCAGTATTTT. The V and J genes are TRBV5-1 and TRBJ2-3; D unresolved. The CDR3 contains 13 residues. V was pared by 4 bases and J by 4 bases, with 10 bases between. CDR1 is SGHRS and CDR2 is YFSETQ in the germline V gene.

The J gene is TRBJ2-7, the V gene TRBV5-6; weak D call: TRBD1 (5 bases). V lost 0 bases and J lost 7, with 14 bases in between. The germline V gene encodes CDR1 SGHDT and CDR2 YYEEEE. The CDR3 sequence is 14 residues long. The CDR3 region is CASSLAQGAREQYF. CDR3 nucleotides: TGTGCCAGCAGCTTGGCCCAGGGTGCGAGGGAGCAGTACTTC.

This clone was recorded a few times. The chain uses TRBV7-8 and TRBJ1-2; no clear D. Per germline, CDR1 SGHVS and CDR2 FQNEAQ. The CDR3 is 15 amino acids. The V and J ends lost 0 bases and 0 bases respectively, with 8 bases between them. The CDR3 here is CASSLARQTNYGYTF. The CDR3 region has the DNA TGTGCCAGCAGCTTAGCGAGGCAGACTAACTATGGCTACACCTTC.

The J gene is TRBJ2-5, the V gene TRBV27; possible D gene TRBD1, 5 bases. The CDR3 has 13 residues. The germline V gene encodes CDR1 MNHEY and CDR2 SMNVEV (reference sequence). V was shortened by 2 bases and J by 9 bases, with 13 bases between the two germline ends. In DNA form, the CDR3 reads TGTGCCAGCAGTTTACAGGGTAATTTGGCCCAGTACTTC. Translated, it gives CASSLQGNLAQYF.

This clone was detected only a few times. This sequence joins TRBV19 and TRBJ2-5; TRBD2 matches 8 bases. The V and J ends lost 2 bases and 0 bases, in that order; junction bases with no gene match: 8. The CDR3 totals 17 residues. The germline CDR1 and CDR2 sequences are LNHDA and SQIVND (reference sequence). The CDR3 nucleotides are TGTGCCAGTAGTATAAGGGAGGCGGGAGGATACCAAGAGACCCAGTACTTC. Its protein product is CASSIREAGGYQETQYF.

The chain couples TRBV25-1 to TRBJ2-2; D is ambiguous. This CDR3 has 12 residues. V dropped 2 bases and J dropped 8 bases, with 6 bases sitting between them. Looked up from germline, CDR1 is MGHDK and CDR2 is SYGVNS. CDR3 DNA: TGTGCCAGCAGTGAAATGCGAGGGGAGCTGTTTTTT. Translating it yields CASSEMRGELFF. Using reference TRBV25-1 and TRBJ2-2 for the parts outside the CDR3, the full variable domain is EADIYQTPRYLVIGTGKKITLECSQTMGHDKMYWYQQDPGMELHLIHYSYGVNSTEKGDLSSESTVSRIRTEHFPLTLESARPSHTSQYLCASSEMRGELFFGEGSRLTVL.

This clone showed up just a few times. The gene calls are TRBV2 and TRBJ2-7, with D tentatively TRBD1 (6 bases). The CDR3 has 13 residues. Trimming stripped 9 bases from V and 4 bases from J, with 16 bases between. Germline-derived CDR1 and CDR2 are SNHLY and FYNNEI. The CDR3 spells CASESRGWYEQYF. CDR3 DNA sequence: TGTGCCAGTGAGAGTAGGGGGTGGTACGAGCAGTACTTC.

The J gene is TRBJ1-1, the V gene TRBV20-1; D is undetermined. The CDR3 runs to 10 residues. V was cut by 3 bases and J by 14 bases, with 13 bases left in between. Looked up from germline, CDR1 is DFQATT and CDR2 is SNEGSKA (reference sequence). The CDR3 nucleotides are TGCAGTGCTAGTACGGAGGTTTCGTTCTTT. Amino acid sequence: CSASTEVSFF.